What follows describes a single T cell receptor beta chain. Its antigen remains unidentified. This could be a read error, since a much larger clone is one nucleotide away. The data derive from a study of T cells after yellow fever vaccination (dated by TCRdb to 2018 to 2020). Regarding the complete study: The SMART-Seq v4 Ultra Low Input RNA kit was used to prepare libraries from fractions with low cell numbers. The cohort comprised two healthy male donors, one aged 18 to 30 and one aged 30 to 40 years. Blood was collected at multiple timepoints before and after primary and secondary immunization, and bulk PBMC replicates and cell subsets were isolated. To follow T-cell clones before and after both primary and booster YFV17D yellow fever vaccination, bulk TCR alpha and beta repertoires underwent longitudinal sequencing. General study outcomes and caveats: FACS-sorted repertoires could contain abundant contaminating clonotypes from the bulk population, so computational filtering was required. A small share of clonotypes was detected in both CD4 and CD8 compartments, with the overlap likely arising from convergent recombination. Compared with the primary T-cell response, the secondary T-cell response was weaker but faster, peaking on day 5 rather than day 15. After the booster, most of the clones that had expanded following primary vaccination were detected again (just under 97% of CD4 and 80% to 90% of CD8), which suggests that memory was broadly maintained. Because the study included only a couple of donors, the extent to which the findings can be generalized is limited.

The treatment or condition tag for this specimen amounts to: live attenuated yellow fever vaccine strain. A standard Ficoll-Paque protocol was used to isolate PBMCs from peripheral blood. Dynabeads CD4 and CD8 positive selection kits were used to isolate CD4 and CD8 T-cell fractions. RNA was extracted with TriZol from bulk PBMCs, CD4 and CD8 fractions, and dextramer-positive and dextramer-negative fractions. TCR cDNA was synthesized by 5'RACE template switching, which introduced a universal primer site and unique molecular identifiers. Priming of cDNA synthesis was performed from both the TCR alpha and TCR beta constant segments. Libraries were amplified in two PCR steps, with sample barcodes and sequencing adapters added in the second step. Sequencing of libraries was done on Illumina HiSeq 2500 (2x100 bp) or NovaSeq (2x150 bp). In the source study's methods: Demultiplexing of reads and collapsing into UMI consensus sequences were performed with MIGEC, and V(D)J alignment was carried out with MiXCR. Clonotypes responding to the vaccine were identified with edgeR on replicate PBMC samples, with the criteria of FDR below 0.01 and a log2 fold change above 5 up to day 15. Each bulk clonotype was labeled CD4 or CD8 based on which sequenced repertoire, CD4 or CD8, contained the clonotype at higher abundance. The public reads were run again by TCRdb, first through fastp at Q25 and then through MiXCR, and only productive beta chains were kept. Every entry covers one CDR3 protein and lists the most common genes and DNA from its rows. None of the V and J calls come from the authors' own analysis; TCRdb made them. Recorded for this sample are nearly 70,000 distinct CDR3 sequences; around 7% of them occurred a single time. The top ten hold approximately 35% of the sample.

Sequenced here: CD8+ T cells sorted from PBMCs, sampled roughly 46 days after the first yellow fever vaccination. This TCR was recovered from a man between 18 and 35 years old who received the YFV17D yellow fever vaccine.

CDR3 sequence: CASNHRVTNDNEQFF. The DNA sequence reads TGCGCCAGCAACCACAGGGTGACTAACGACAATGAGCAGTTCTTC. The sequence links TRBV5-1 to TRBJ2-1, and the D gene may be TRBD1, 6 bases matching. The germline V gene provides CDR1 SGHRS and CDR2 YFSETQ. The junction shows trimming of 6 bases on V and 5 bases on J, plus 18 bases between the germline ends. The cysteine opens and the phenylalanine closes a CDR3 of 15 amino acids. The DNA shown is the 45-base CDR3, in frame from base 1.